This T cell receptor (beta chain) was documented in a study of spatial heterogeneity in lung cancer. At the level of the study: Sequencing consistently turned up more beta-chain sequences than alpha-chain sequences.

In its sample, this clonotype was seen many times. Its antigen is unidentified. Each molecule of TCR cDNA was tagged with one unique molecular identifier. TCRdb re-analysed the 5' RACE reads in MiXCR, keeping a single row per CDR3 protein. The sample holds tens of thousands of distinct CDR3 sequences, roughly 5.7% seen once. Regarding time point: sample taken at primary tumor resection. Sequencing was performed on whole RNA extracted from tumor and nontumor lung tissue, or from frozen PBMC, and the material was left unsorted. Samples were obtained from around 72 donors, all untreated early-stage non-small cell lung cancer patients. The CDR3 contains 14 residues. Trimming at V came to 8 bases and at J to 6 bases, leaving 11 bases not matched to a gene. CDR1 and CDR2 from the germline V gene are SEHNR and FQNEAQ (reference sequence). Notes on the study in general: In blood, ubiquitous expanded tumor TCRs appeared more at resection than follow-up.

The specimen was PBMCs, collected at surgery. This rearrangement joins TRBV7-9 to TRBJ1-2, with TRBD1 matching 8 bases. The sequence came from a male donor with early-stage non-small cell lung cancer. This CDR3 is CASWNGQGHNGYTF. The CDR3 coding sequence is TGTGCCAGCTGGAACGGACAGGGTCATAATGGCTACACCTTC.